The subject of this entry is one TCR beta chain. The sample comes from a study of Graves' ophthalmopathy and Graves' hyperthyroidism. Using RNA transcripts, the TCR beta CDR3 regions were amplified. First-round RT-PCR relied on HTBI primers, and a second-round multiplex PCR came next. MiXCR was run by TCRdb on the multiplex PCR reads, yielding one entry per CDR3 protein. The sample yields 900,000 to 1,200,000 distinct CDR3 sequences, approximately 35% seen once. From germline, CDR1 is SNHLY and CDR2 FYNNEI. The J segment lost 7 bases and the V segment lost 11 bases, leaving 12 bases of the junction unmatched. CDR3 length equals 14 residues.

Sequenced input: peripheral blood or thyroid tissue (not recorded which). The chain employs TRBV2 and TRBJ1-5, with 9 positions matching TRBD1. The receptor comes from an adult man with Graves' hyperthyroidism. The CDR3 is CAWNLTGGVQPQHF. For the CDR3, the DNA is TGTGCCTGGAACCTAACAGGGGGCGTCCAGCCCCAGCATTTT.